This TCR beta chain was found in a study of identifying expanded T cells in peripheral blood. Study-wide findings and caveats: Technical replicates showed roughly 1.2 changed clones; roughly two weeks about 16; four weeks 19.

Germline CDR1 is KGHSH and CDR2 is LQKENI. V dropped 5 bases and J dropped 0; count of bases not matched to a gene: 7. The CDR3 has 18 residues. Remarks on this clone: Its matching antigen is unknown.

Libraries were prepared by immunoSEQ multiplex PCR; TCRdb keeps only in-frame clonotypes and omits some of them. The table shows approximately 94,000 clones, with approximately 88% occurring only once. Material: blood. The V call is TRBV18, the J call TRBJ2-6; 10 bases agree with TRBD1. The source is a person aged 18 to 75 in good health. The DNA for the CDR3 is TGTGCCAGCTCAAGCACGGGACAGGGGATCTCTGGGGCCAACGTCCTGACTTTC. It is translated as CASSSTGQGISGANVLTF.